The clone carrying this T cell receptor beta chain was observed a few times. What it recognizes is unknown. This record belongs to a study of T-cell memory formation after mild COVID-19. The study's findings and limits: CD8+ contracting clones occupied EMRA, while CD4+ ones occupied mainly CM and EM. The study found balanced CD4/CD8 in clones contracting day 15 to 85 and a CD4+ lean in later expanders.

Germline V gives CDR1 ENHRY, CDR2 SYGVKD. The CDR3 is 14 amino acids. The V end was cut by 9 bases, the J end by 1 base, with 12 bases between. With constant-segment primers, 5'RACE yielded cDNA libraries of TCR alpha and TCR beta that carried sample barcodes and UMIs. TCRdb re-analysed the 5' RACE reads in MiXCR, keeping a single row per CDR3 protein. The profile shows 350,000 to 450,000 distinct CDR3 sequences, roughly 14% of them singletons. This sequence joins TRBV10-3 and TRBJ2-2, with D perhaps TRBD2 (7 bases). This TCR came from a man between 18 and 35 years old who had mild COVID-19 (a few samples of this study predate the infection). Cell type and time point are not known. Sequenced: PBMCs or a T cell subset sorted from them (not recorded which). CDR3 region: CAIPRGGNTGELFF. The CDR3, as DNA: TGTGCCATTCCGAGGGGGGGGAACACCGGGGAGCTGTTTTTT.